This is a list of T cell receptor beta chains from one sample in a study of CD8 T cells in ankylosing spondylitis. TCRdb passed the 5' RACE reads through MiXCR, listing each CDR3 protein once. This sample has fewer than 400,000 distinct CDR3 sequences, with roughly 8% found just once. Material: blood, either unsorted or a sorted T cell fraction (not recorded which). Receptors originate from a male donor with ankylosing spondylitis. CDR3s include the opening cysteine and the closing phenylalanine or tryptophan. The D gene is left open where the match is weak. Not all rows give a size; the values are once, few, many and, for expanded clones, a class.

CDR3 DNA: TGTGCCAGCAGGCGGGAGGGAATAGATACGCAGTATTTT; CDR3 protein: CASRREGIDTQYF; V gene: TRBV6-6; clone size: few; J gene: TRBJ2-3; D gene: TRBD2
CDR3 DNA: TGTGCCAGCACCGCCGGGGGGGGTGAGCAGTACTTC; CDR3 protein: CASTAGGGEQYF; V gene: TRBV28; clone size: NA; J gene: TRBJ2-7; D gene: TRBD2
CDR3 DNA: TGCAGTGCTAGCGGGGGGGGACCCTACTACAATGAGCAGTTCTTC; CDR3 protein: CSASGGGPYYNEQFF; V gene: TRBV20-1; clone size: few; J gene: TRBJ2-1; D gene: TRBD2
CDR3 DNA: TGTGCCGGCAGTTCGGGACTAGCGGGGTCCTACTTC; CDR3 protein: CAGSSGLAGSYF; V gene: TRBV12-3/TRBV12-4; clone size: NA; J gene: TRBJ2-4; D gene: TRBD2
CDR3 DNA: TGTGCCAGCAGCGTAGAGTCCCTCCATGAGCAGTTCTTC; CDR3 protein: CASSVESLHEQFF; V gene: TRBV9; clone size: NA; J gene: TRBJ2-1; D gene: NA
CDR3 DNA: TGCAGTGCTAGAGATTTACTAGCGTCCTACAATGAGCAGTTCTTC; CDR3 protein: CSARDLLASYNEQFF; V gene: TRBV20-1; clone size: few; J gene: TRBJ2-1; D gene: TRBD2
CDR3 DNA: TGTGCCAGCAGGACCATAGGGGCCTTATCTCTCTTC; CDR3 protein: CASRTIGALSLF; V gene: TRBV12-3/TRBV12-4; clone size: many; J gene: TRBJ1-2; D gene: NA
CDR3 DNA: TGCAGTGCTCGCGGCCTCGTGGAGGGCAATCAGCCCCAGCATTTT; CDR3 protein: CSARGLVEGNQPQHF; V gene: TRBV20-1; clone size: NA; J gene: TRBJ1-5; D gene: NA
CDR3 DNA: TGTGCCAGCAGTATGCTAGCGGGAGCTGGGGAGCAGTTCTTC; CDR3 protein: CASSMLAGAGEQFF; V gene: TRBV6-1; clone size: few; J gene: TRBJ2-1; D gene: TRBD2
CDR3 DNA: TGTGCCAGCAGTTACCCAGGGGGGGGAGAAAATGAGCAGTTCTTC; CDR3 protein: CASSYPGGGENEQFF; V gene: TRBV6-5; clone size: NA; J gene: TRBJ2-1; D gene: NA
CDR3 DNA: TGTGCCAGCAGTTTGGGCGGGAGGGCCGTCTACGAGCAGTACTTC; CDR3 protein: CASSLGGRAVYEQYF; V gene: TRBV12-3/TRBV12-4; clone size: NA; J gene: TRBJ2-7; D gene: TRBD2
CDR3 DNA: TGTGCCAGCAGCTTAGATCTTGTTGCGGGAGGATTCACAGATACGCAGTATTTT; CDR3 protein: CASSLDLVAGGFTDTQYF; V gene: TRBV11-2; clone size: few; J gene: TRBJ2-3; D gene: TRBD2
CDR3 DNA: TGTGCCAGCAGTGAGGATGCGCGGGGTGGGTCAGATACGCAGTATTTT; CDR3 protein: CASSEDARGGSDTQYF; V gene: TRBV25-1; clone size: few; J gene: TRBJ2-3; D gene: NA
CDR3 DNA: TGCAGTGCACTCCGGGACACCAAAGAGACCCAGTACTTC; CDR3 protein: CSALRDTKETQYF; V gene: TRBV20-1; clone size: NA; J gene: TRBJ2-5; D gene: NA
CDR3 DNA: TGTGCCAGCAGCTTAGGTACTAGCAGTCCGGTTTCGGTCTACGAGCAGTACTTC; CDR3 protein: CASSLGTSSPVSVYEQYF; V gene: TRBV11-2; clone size: few; J gene: TRBJ2-7; D gene: NA
CDR3 DNA: TGTGCCAGCAGTTTATTGGCCTATGGCTACACCTTC; CDR3 protein: CASSLLAYGYTF; V gene: TRBV28; clone size: many; J gene: TRBJ1-2; D gene: NA
CDR3 DNA: TGCAGCGTTGAAATAGCGGGAGCGGGCGAGCAGTACTTC; CDR3 protein: CSVEIAGAGEQYF; V gene: TRBV29-1; clone size: NA; J gene: TRBJ2-7; D gene: TRBD2
CDR3 DNA: TGTGCCAGCAGAGCGGGAGGATGGGATACGCAGTATTTT; CDR3 protein: CASRAGGWDTQYF; V gene: TRBV6-2/TRBV6-3; clone size: few; J gene: TRBJ2-3; D gene: TRBD2
CDR3 DNA: TGTGCCAGCTCACCAAGGCTAGCGGGGTCCTACGAGCAGTACTTC; CDR3 protein: CASSPRLAGSYEQYF; V gene: TRBV18; clone size: NA; J gene: TRBJ2-7; D gene: TRBD2
CDR3 DNA: TGTGCCAGCAGTTGGTTTTCAAGGGGCTCCTACGAGCAGTACTTC; CDR3 protein: CASSWFSRGSYEQYF; V gene: TRBV6-2/TRBV6-3; clone size: NA; J gene: TRBJ2-7; D gene: NA
CDR3 DNA: TGTGCCAGCAGCCCGACGTACAGGGGAGGCACCGGGGAGCTGTTTTTT; CDR3 protein: CASSPTYRGGTGELFF; V gene: TRBV5-4; clone size: many; J gene: TRBJ2-2; D gene: NA
CDR3 DNA: TGTGCCAGTAGTCCCCAGCGGGAGAATTCACCCCTCCACTTT; CDR3 protein: CASSPQRENSPLHF; V gene: TRBV19; clone size: many; J gene: TRBJ1-6; D gene: NA
CDR3 DNA: TGCGCCAGCAGCTTTCTAGCGGAGTGGGATGAGCAGTTCTTC; CDR3 protein: CASSFLAEWDEQFF; V gene: TRBV5-1; clone size: many; J gene: TRBJ2-1; D gene: TRBD2
CDR3 DNA: TGTGCCAGCAGCCGAGACAGGTACGCCTACGAGCAGTACTTC; CDR3 protein: CASSRDRYAYEQYF; V gene: TRBV7-6; clone size: few; J gene: TRBJ2-7; D gene: NA
CDR3 DNA: TGCAGTGCTAGCGGGGAGGGGGGAGAGACCCAGTACTTC; CDR3 protein: CSASGEGGETQYF; V gene: TRBV20-1; clone size: few; J gene: TRBJ2-5; D gene: NA
CDR3 DNA: TGTGCCAGCAGTCCGTTTCTAGGCGCGGACATTCAGTACTTC; CDR3 protein: CASSPFLGADIQYF; V gene: TRBV12-3/TRBV12-4; clone size: NA; J gene: TRBJ2-4; D gene: NA
CDR3 DNA: TGTGCCAGCAGTTTTATGGGACAGGGACGGGAGCAGTTCTTC; CDR3 protein: CASSFMGQGREQFF; V gene: TRBV28; clone size: many; J gene: TRBJ2-1; D gene: TRBD1
CDR3 DNA: TGTGCCAGCGGGAGGGGCAATAGCAATCAGCCCCAGCATTTT; CDR3 protein: CASGRGNSNQPQHF; V gene: TRBV3-1; clone size: few; J gene: TRBJ1-5; D gene: NA
CDR3 DNA: TGTGCCAGCAGCCCCGGAAGCGGGGGATGGTATAGCAATCAGCCCCAGCATTTT; CDR3 protein: CASSPGSGGWYSNQPQHF; V gene: TRBV9; clone size: few; J gene: TRBJ1-5; D gene: NA
CDR3 DNA: TGTGCCAGCAGCCAAGGGACTTGGGGGCTAGTTCCCCTCCACTTT; CDR3 protein: CASSQGTWGLVPLHF; V gene: TRBV4-2; clone size: NA; J gene: TRBJ1-6; D gene: NA
CDR3 DNA: TGTGCCAGCAGTGTGGCCGGGACGGCGAACGAGCAGTACTTC; CDR3 protein: CASSVAGTANEQYF; V gene: TRBV6-1; clone size: few; J gene: TRBJ2-7; D gene: NA
CDR3 DNA: TGTGCCAGCTCACCACCGGCGGGGGGCGGAGAGACCCAGTACTTC; CDR3 protein: CASSPPAGGGETQYF; V gene: TRBV18; clone size: NA; J gene: TRBJ2-5; D gene: TRBD2
CDR3 DNA: TGCAGTGTAGATGCTCAGGGGGAGACCCAGTACTTC; CDR3 protein: CSVDAQGETQYF; V gene: TRBV20-1; clone size: NA; J gene: TRBJ2-5; D gene: NA
CDR3 DNA: TGTGCCAGCAGCCAATTGGTAGATACGCAGTATTTT; CDR3 protein: CASSQLVDTQYF; V gene: TRBV14; clone size: few; J gene: TRBJ2-3; D gene: NA
CDR3 DNA: TGTGCCAGCAGCCCCCTTAAGAGTACTGAAGCTTTCTTT; CDR3 protein: CASSPLKSTEAFF; V gene: TRBV7-8; clone size: many; J gene: TRBJ1-1; D gene: NA
CDR3 DNA: TGCGCCAGCAGCCAAGTTTCTGGAGCTGCCGAGCAGTACTTC; CDR3 protein: CASSQVSGAAEQYF; V gene: TRBV4-1; clone size: many; J gene: TRBJ2-7; D gene: NA
CDR3 DNA: TGTGCCAGCAGTTACTCGAGGGGGCAGAATACCATCACAGATACGCAGTATTTT; CDR3 protein: CASSYSRGQNTITDTQYF; V gene: TRBV6-5; clone size: few; J gene: TRBJ2-3; D gene: TRBD1
CDR3 DNA: TGTGCCACGGCGGGAGGGCAAGAGACCCAGTACTTC; CDR3 protein: CATAGGQETQYF; V gene: TRBV6-4; clone size: few; J gene: TRBJ2-5; D gene: TRBD2
CDR3 DNA: TGCGCCAGCAGCCGCGGGACACTCCAAGCGGATTCCTCCTACAATGAGCAGTTCTTC; CDR3 protein: CASSRGTLQADSSYNEQFF; V gene: TRBV5-1; clone size: few; J gene: TRBJ2-1; D gene: NA
CDR3 DNA: TGTGCCAGCAGCCACTCCGGCGCAGGGGGCGTATACGAGCAGTACTTC; CDR3 protein: CASSHSGAGGVYEQYF; V gene: TRBV3-1; clone size: NA; J gene: TRBJ2-7; D gene: TRBD1
CDR3 DNA: TGTGCCATCAGTGACCCGAGTACTAGCGGGAGAATTAATACGCAGTATTTT; CDR3 protein: CAISDPSTSGRINTQYF; V gene: TRBV10-3; clone size: NA; J gene: TRBJ2-3; D gene: TRBD2
CDR3 DNA: TGTGCCAGCAGACCAAAGGGGACGGTGGGGGAGACCCAGTACTTC; CDR3 protein: CASRPKGTVGETQYF; V gene: TRBV12-3/TRBV12-4; clone size: few; J gene: TRBJ2-5; D gene: NA
CDR3 DNA: TGTGCCAGCAGTTTGGACTACCTAGCGGGAACCCAGTACTTC; CDR3 protein: CASSLDYLAGTQYF; V gene: TRBV28; clone size: few; J gene: TRBJ2-5; D gene: TRBD2
CDR3 DNA: TGTGCCAGCAGTTTTTCACAGGGGGCTACCGATGAGCAGTTCTTC; CDR3 protein: CASSFSQGATDEQFF; V gene: TRBV28; clone size: few; J gene: TRBJ2-1; D gene: TRBD1
CDR3 DNA: TGTGCCAGCAGCCAAGCGTCCGCCGCTGCTCTCACCATATATTTT; CDR3 protein: CASSQASAAALTIYF; V gene: TRBV14; clone size: few; J gene: TRBJ1-3; D gene: NA
CDR3 DNA: TGCGCCAGCAGCATTACAGGGGGCGAGTCCTACGAGCAGTACTTC; CDR3 protein: CASSITGGESYEQYF; V gene: TRBV5-1; clone size: NA; J gene: TRBJ2-7; D gene: TRBD1
CDR3 DNA: TGTGCCAGTTCACCATCGGGGGGACGCTACGAGCAGTACTTC; CDR3 protein: CASSPSGGRYEQYF; V gene: TRBV9; clone size: few; J gene: TRBJ2-7; D gene: TRBD2